What follows is one T cell receptor (beta chain) and its context. Trimming removed 2 bases from V and 1 base from J, with 10 bases in between. This CDR3 has 15 amino acids. Germline V gene lookup returns CDR1 SGHRS and CDR2 YFSETQ. As processed by the authors: Reference gene primer amplification yielded estimated nucleated cell counts. Assay used: immunoSEQ multiplex PCR; TCRdb lists only in-frame clones, some missing. V, J and clone size are taken as reported in that table, and D and trimming were inferred from the DNA itself. Among 300,000 to 450,000 clones listed, around 87% were seen once. The data were obtained in a study of blood T cell repertoires in COVID-19. Participants were aged about 18 to 90 years from more than 20 US areas.

The material sequenced was PBMCs or T cells enriched from blood (not recorded which). This receptor was identified in a man aged 40-49 years in a cohort exposed to, infected with or recovered from COVID-19 (not recorded which). The rearrangement joins TRBV5-1 to TRBJ2-1; tentatively, D is TRBD2 (7 bases). CDR3 region: CASSFAGASYNEQFF. For the CDR3, the DNA is TGCGCCAGCAGCTTCGCGGGGGCATCCTACAATGAGCAGTTCTTC.